This is a list of T cell receptor beta chains from one sample in a study of T cells after yellow fever vaccination. Using its own MiXCR run on the 5' RACE reads, TCRdb lists one record per CDR3 protein. The sample records 310,000 or so distinct CDR3 sequences, around 3.6% being singletons. The material was PBMCs, obtained on the day of the yellow fever booster vaccination. These receptors were collected from a man aged 18 to 29 who received the YFV17D yellow fever vaccine. The CDR3 runs from the conserved cysteine through the conserved F or W. Fields, in order: clone size, V gene, D gene, J gene, CDR3 protein, CDR3 DNA. D genes are given only for firm matches. Clone size is shown for a subset of rows, as once, few, many or a class of expanded clone.

size: few
V: TRBV12-3/TRBV12-4
D: TRBD2
J: TRBJ2-3
CDR3: CASSLVLAGAGDTQYF
DNA: TGTGCCAGCAGTTTGGTACTAGCGGGGGCCGGAGATACGCAGTATTTT

size: -
V: TRBV6-5
D: -
J: TRBJ1-1
CDR3: CASSYAGVNTEAFF
DNA: TGTGCCAGCAGTTACGCCGGGGTGAACACTGAAGCTTTCTTT

size: many
V: TRBV25-1
D: -
J: TRBJ2-1
CDR3: CASSDQGGGDEQFF
DNA: TGTGCCAGCAGTGACCAAGGAGGGGGCGATGAGCAGTTCTTC

size: many
V: TRBV11-2
D: -
J: TRBJ2-5
CDR3: CASRPLGGLIGETQYF
DNA: TGTGCCAGCAGGCCCCTGGGGGGGCTCATCGGGGAGACCCAGTACTTC

size: once
V: TRBV7-3
D: -
J: TRBJ1-5
CDR3: CASSLTTGQPQHF
DNA: TGTGCCAGCAGCTTAACCACCGGTCAGCCCCAGCATTTT

size: -
V: TRBV20-1
D: -
J: TRBJ1-6
CDR3: CCAIQGSSPLHF
DNA: TGCTGTGCTATCCAGGGCAGTTCACCCCTCCACTTT

size: many
V: TRBV10-3
D: -
J: TRBJ1-4
CDR3: CATKLQGNEKLFF
DNA: TGTGCCACAAAGCTACAGGGAAATGAAAAACTGTTTTTT

size: many
V: TRBV7-2
D: TRBD1
J: TRBJ2-7
CDR3: CASSLTGDYEQYF
DNA: TGTGCCAGCAGCCTAACAGGGGACTACGAGCAGTACTTC

size: few
V: TRBV7-9
D: TRBD1
J: TRBJ2-5
CDR3: CASSSTGTETQYF
DNA: TGTGCCAGCAGCTCGACAGGGACAGAGACCCAGTACTTC

size: few
V: TRBV5-8
D: -
J: TRBJ1-1
CDR3: CASSLAYRQNTEAFF
DNA: TGTGCCAGCAGCTTGGCCTATCGGCAGAACACTGAAGCTTTCTTT

size: -
V: TRBV7-2
D: TRBD1
J: TRBJ1-1
CDR3: CASIQGQANTEAFF
DNA: TGTGCCAGCATCCAGGGACAGGCGAACACTGAAGCTTTCTTT

size: many
V: TRBV7-2
D: TRBD1
J: TRBJ1-2
CDR3: CASSLTGTGYYGYTF
DNA: TGTGCCAGCAGCCTTACCGGGACAGGGTACTATGGCTACACCTTC

size: -
V: TRBV9
D: TRBD1
J: TRBJ2-1
CDR3: CASSPHRGLGNEQFF
DNA: TGTGCCAGCAGCCCTCACAGGGGTCTAGGTAATGAGCAGTTCTTC

size: -
V: TRBV7-9
D: TRBD1
J: TRBJ2-2
CDR3: CASSSTGGGSGELFF
DNA: TGTGCCAGCAGCTCGACAGGGGGCGGAAGCGGGGAGCTGTTTTTT

size: many
V: TRBV6-5
D: -
J: TRBJ1-1
CDR3: CASRVGSGANTEAFF
DNA: TGTGCCAGCAGGGTCGGGTCGGGGGCTAACACTGAAGCTTTCTTT

size: many
V: TRBV20-1
D: TRBD2
J: TRBJ2-3
CDR3: CSARERTSAGDTQYF
DNA: TGCAGTGCTAGAGAAAGGACTAGCGCGGGAGATACGCAGTATTTT

size: few
V: TRBV28
D: -
J: TRBJ2-4
CDR3: CATQEVIKNIQYF
DNA: TGTGCCACCCAGGAGGTGATCAAAAACATTCAGTACTTC

size: few
V: TRBV7-3
D: TRBD2
J: TRBJ2-3
CDR3: CASSSRGGRADTQYF
DNA: TGTGCCAGCAGCTCCCGGGGGGGGAGAGCCGATACGCAGTATTTT

size: many
V: TRBV3-1
D: TRBD2
J: TRBJ2-1
CDR3: CASSLAGNYNEQFF
DNA: TGTGCCAGCAGCCTAGCGGGGAACTACAATGAGCAGTTCTTC

size: many
V: TRBV12-3/TRBV12-4
D: -
J: TRBJ2-2
CDR3: CASSLQQDLEGELFF
DNA: TGTGCCAGCAGTTTACAACAGGACCTAGAAGGGGAGCTGTTTTTT

size: many
V: TRBV4-3
D: -
J: TRBJ2-3
CDR3: CASSQDLGSTDTQYF
DNA: TGCGCCAGCAGCCAAGACCTTGGTAGCACAGATACGCAGTATTTT

size: few
V: TRBV6-6
D: TRBD1
J: TRBJ2-6
CDR3: CASSYSVRTGLSGANVLTF
DNA: TGTGCCAGCAGTTACTCGGTCCGGACAGGGCTGTCTGGGGCCAACGTCCTGACTTTC

size: many
V: TRBV12-3/TRBV12-4
D: -
J: TRBJ2-5
CDR3: CASRTRDQETQYF
DNA: TGTGCCAGCAGAACCCGGGACCAAGAGACCCAGTACTTC

size: many
V: TRBV28
D: TRBD1
J: TRBJ1-6
CDR3: CASSSTGGYNSPLHF
DNA: TGTGCCAGCAGTTCGACAGGGGGTTATAATTCACCCCTCCACTTT

size: few
V: TRBV10-3
D: -
J: TRBJ1-5
CDR3: CAISMTDNQPQHF
DNA: TGTGCCATCAGTATGACGGACAATCAGCCCCAGCATTTT

size: few
V: TRBV14
D: -
J: TRBJ1-2
CDR3: CASSQGGRANYGYTF
DNA: TGTGCCAGCAGCCAAGGCGGCAGGGCTAACTATGGCTACACCTTC

size: -
V: TRBV20-1
D: TRBD1
J: TRBJ2-1
CDR3: CSASRDRGSGEQFF
DNA: TGCAGTGCCTCCCGGGACAGGGGATCGGGTGAGCAGTTCTTC

size: many
V: TRBV7-9
D: -
J: TRBJ2-2
CDR3: CASSLMTRGSPGELFF
DNA: TGTGCCAGCAGCTTAATGACCCGCGGGTCCCCCGGGGAGCTGTTTTTT

size: -
V: TRBV19
D: TRBD2
J: TRBJ2-2
CDR3: CASSWTSGGHYTGELFF
DNA: TGTGCCAGTAGCTGGACTAGCGGGGGGCATTACACCGGGGAGTTGTTTTTT

size: -
V: TRBV4-1
D: TRBD1
J: TRBJ2-1
CDR3: CASSVRDRGSNEQFF
DNA: TGCGCCAGCAGCGTCAGGGACAGGGGATCCAATGAGCAGTTCTTC

size: -
V: TRBV7-2
D: -
J: TRBJ2-5
CDR3: CASSGISGWETQYF
DNA: TGTGCCAGCAGCGGAATCTCGGGGTGGGAGACCCAGTACTTC

size: many
V: TRBV4-1
D: -
J: TRBJ2-3
CDR3: CASSQVYTSTDTQYF
DNA: TGCGCCAGCAGCCAAGTTTATACTAGCACAGATACGCAGTATTTT

size: many
V: TRBV13
D: -
J: TRBJ2-1
CDR3: CASSLRNYNEQFF
DNA: TGTGCCAGCAGCTTAAGGAACTACAATGAGCAGTTCTTC

size: few
V: TRBV20-1
D: TRBD2
J: TRBJ2-3
CDR3: CSATDAGGQSSTDTQYF
DNA: TGCAGTGCTACAGATGCGGGGGGCCAATCTAGCACAGATACGCAGTATTTT

size: -
V: TRBV20-1
D: TRBD2
J: TRBJ2-3
CDR3: CSSYGGGTDTQYF
DNA: TGCAGCTCATACGGCGGGGGAACAGATACGCAGTATTTT

size: many
V: TRBV7-2
D: -
J: TRBJ2-5
CDR3: CASSARSVETQYF
DNA: TGTGCCAGCAGCGCCCGTTCCGTAGAGACCCAGTACTTC

size: many
V: TRBV4-1
D: -
J: TRBJ1-1
CDR3: CASSHPWGSNTEAFF
DNA: TGCGCCAGCAGTCATCCCTGGGGGTCGAACACTGAAGCTTTCTTT

size: -
V: TRBV7-9
D: -
J: TRBJ2-1
CDR3: CASSLNRYDEQFF
DNA: TGTGCCAGCAGCTTAAATCGGTATGATGAGCAGTTCTTC

size: -
V: TRBV7-2
D: -
J: TRBJ1-5
CDR3: CASSRTSYSNQPQHF
DNA: TGTGCCAGCAGCAGGACGTCATATAGCAATCAGCCCCAGCATTTT

size: many
V: TRBV7-2
D: -
J: TRBJ2-6
CDR3: CASSLRPPGANVLTF
DNA: TGTGCCAGCAGCTTAAGACCCCCTGGGGCCAACGTCCTGACTTTC

size: many
V: TRBV29-1
D: -
J: TRBJ2-3
CDR3: CSVEPSTDTQYF
DNA: TGCAGCGTTGAACCTAGCACAGATACGCAGTATTTT

size: few
V: TRBV4-1
D: -
J: TRBJ1-1
CDR3: CASSQVYGGTEAFF
DNA: TGCGCCAGCAGCCAAGTGTACGGGGGCACTGAAGCTTTCTTT

size: many
V: TRBV24-1
D: -
J: TRBJ1-2
CDR3: CATSDLGQGDYGYTF
DNA: TGTGCCACCAGTGATTTGGGGCAGGGCGACTATGGCTACACCTTC

size: few
V: TRBV5-6
D: -
J: TRBJ2-5
CDR3: CASSLGLPRRTETQYF
DNA: TGTGCCAGCAGCTTGGGACTACCCAGGAGAACAGAGACCCAGTACTTC

size: many
V: TRBV7-8
D: -
J: TRBJ2-4
CDR3: CASSQDGWGAKNIQYF
DNA: TGTGCCAGCAGCCAAGACGGGTGGGGAGCCAAAAACATTCAGTACTTC

size: -
V: TRBV7-2
D: -
J: TRBJ2-1
CDR3: CASSFSQRNNEQFF
DNA: TGTGCCAGCAGCTTCTCACAGAGAAACAATGAGCAGTTCTTC

size: -
V: TRBV15
D: -
J: TRBJ2-1
CDR3: CATSARDISSYNEQFF
DNA: TGTGCCACCAGCGCCCGGGACATCAGCTCCTACAATGAGCAGTTCTTC